The source of this T cell receptor (beta chain) is a study of blood T cell repertoires in COVID-19. The wider study: The origin of the acute and convalescent COVID-19 samples was the United States, Italy and Spain. PBMCs, B-cell-depleted T cells, or T cells provided the cDNA or gDNA that made up the material.

V shed 5 bases, J shed 2 bases, and the junction held 8 bases outside the gene matches. The CDR3 is 16 residues long. Germline V gene sequence: CDR1 SGHTA, CDR2 FQGTGA. The authors' processing: Amplification of reference gene primers was used by the study to estimate nucleated cell counts. Clones were read by immunoSEQ multiplex PCR, and TCRdb kept only the in-frame ones, dropping some. Clone size and the V and J calls come from that table; the DNA yielded D and trimming. The profile covers about 79,000 clones, with approximately 90% appearing a single time and roughly 14% taken by the ten largest. Sample: peripheral blood. The origin of this receptor is a man in his 70s with active or convalescent COVID-19. The J gene is TRBJ2-2, the V gene TRBV7-3; 7 bases are a match to TRBD2. The CDR3 loop is CASSPFQRDNTGELFF. The CDR3 bases are TGTGCCAGCAGCCCATTCCAGCGGGATAACACCGGGGAGCTGTTTTTT.